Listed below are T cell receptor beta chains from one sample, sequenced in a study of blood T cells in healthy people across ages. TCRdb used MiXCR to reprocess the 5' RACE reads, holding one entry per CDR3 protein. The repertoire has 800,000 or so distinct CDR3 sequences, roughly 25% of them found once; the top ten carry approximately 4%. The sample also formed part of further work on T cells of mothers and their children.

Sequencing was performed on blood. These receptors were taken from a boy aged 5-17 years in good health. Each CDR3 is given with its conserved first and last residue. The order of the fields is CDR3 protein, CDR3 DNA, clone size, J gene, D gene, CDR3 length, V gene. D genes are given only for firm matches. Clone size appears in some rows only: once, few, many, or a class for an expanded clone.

CASSLEATSNIKRVDSPLHF | TGTGCCAGCAGCTTAGAGGCCACTAGTAATATCAAACGAGTAGATTCACCCCTCCACTTT | few | TRBJ1-6 | - | 20 | TRBV11-2
CASSLADYLYNEQFF | TGTGCCAGCAGCTTAGCGGACTACCTCTACAATGAGCAGTTCTTC | - | TRBJ2-1 | - | 15 | TRBV7-2
CASSMQGGFGELFF | TGTGCCAGCAGTATGCAGGGAGGGTTCGGGGAGCTGTTTTTT | - | TRBJ2-2 | TRBD2 | 14 | TRBV28
CATSEFVAGGQETQYF | TGTGCCACCAGTGAGTTTGTAGCGGGGGGCCAAGAGACCCAGTACTTC | - | TRBJ2-5 | TRBD2 | 16 | TRBV24-1
CASSLSGGGDYNEQFF | TGTGCCAGCAGTTTGTCTGGCGGGGGCGATTACAATGAGCAGTTCTTC | - | TRBJ2-1 | - | 16 | TRBV6-2/TRBV6-3
CSVESLGYEQYF | TGCAGCGTTGAAAGCCTAGGGTACGAGCAGTACTTC | - | TRBJ2-7 | - | 12 | TRBV29-1
CSARDRAGLSYGYTF | TGCAGTGCTAGAGATCGTGCCGGTTTGTCCTATGGCTACACCTTC | few | TRBJ1-2 | - | 15 | TRBV20-1
CASSPLGGGAGVDTQYF | TGTGCCAGCAGCCCACTGGGCGGGGGTGCCGGAGTTGATACGCAGTATTTT | few | TRBJ2-3 | TRBD2 | 17 | TRBV7-8
CASSLLWTGLNTEAFF | TGTGCCAGCAGTTTACTATGGACAGGGCTAAACACTGAAGCTTTCTTT | few | TRBJ1-1 | TRBD1 | 16 | TRBV27
CASSSAPGAQETQYF | TGCGCCAGCAGCTCGGCCCCGGGGGCACAAGAGACCCAGTACTTC | few | TRBJ2-5 | - | 15 | TRBV5-1
CASSVASAMAINNEQFF | TGTGCCAGCAGCGTAGCTAGCGCTATGGCGATCAACAATGAGCAGTTCTTC | - | TRBJ2-1 | - | 17 | TRBV9
CASFKGGTNEKLFF | TGTGCCAGTTTCAAGGGGGGGACTAATGAAAAACTGTTTTTT | - | TRBJ1-4 | - | 14 | TRBV28
CASSLVLGPATGELFF | TGTGCCAGCAGTTTAGTCCTAGGACCCGCCACCGGGGAGCTGTTTTTT | - | TRBJ2-2 | - | 16 | TRBV12-3/TRBV12-4
CASSPRGYQETQYF | TGTGCCAGCAGTCCCCGGGGGTACCAAGAGACCCAGTACTTC | few | TRBJ2-5 | - | 14 | TRBV5-6
CASSLGQGGGYTF | TGTGCCAGCAGCTTGGGACAGGGCGGCGGCTACACCTTC | many | TRBJ1-2 | TRBD1 | 13 | TRBV7-2
CASSLLQGEQYF | TGTGCCAGCAGTTTACTACAGGGCGAGCAGTACTTC | few | TRBJ2-7 | - | 12 | TRBV28
CASSPTGHEQYF | TGTGCCAGCAGTCCGACAGGGCACGAGCAGTACTTC | many | TRBJ2-7 | TRBD1 | 12 | TRBV27
CASSQDGTEQFF | TGTGCCAGCAGCCAAGATGGGACCGAGCAGTTCTTC | few | TRBJ2-1 | - | 12 | TRBV4-2